The 7 T cell receptor beta chains presented below share a single source sample, sequenced in a study of PD-1 blockade in classical Hodgkin lymphoma (dated by TCRdb to the early 2020s). Per the publication, the time point label means: cycle 4 day 1 (C4D1), after more than 5 weeks of nivolumab. All trial patients had relapsed after autologous stem cell transplantation, with cohorts A, B and C differing in prior brentuximab vedotin exposure. The method behind the library was the immunoSEQ multiplex PCR assay. What TCRdb holds here is the immuneACCESS table cut down to in-frame rearrangements. Part of the clones is not present; checked against another copy, under half of the missing clones reflect an unresolved V gene, and the others are unexplained. Within this sample are roughly 90,000 clones, with approximately 86% of them counted one time only. The ten largest clones represent about a sixth of the sample.

Sample: peripheral blood mononuclear cells (PBMCs), taken before the fourth cycle of nivolumab. The receptors derive from a human donor with classical Hodgkin lymphoma.

This clone was found a few times. The rearrangement uses TRBV28 and TRBJ1-5; no reliable D call. The V gene's germline CDR1 is MDHEN and CDR2 SYDVKM. CDR3 length: 14 residues. The ends were cut back, 5 bases at V and 0 bases at J, with 8 bases in the middle. The CDR3 region is CASSQAASNQPQHF. The CDR3 coding sequence is TGTGCCAGCAGTCAGGCAGCTAGCAATCAGCCCCAGCATTTT.

The chain joins TRBV2 to TRBJ2-7; no clear D. V was cut by 10 bases and J by 6 bases, with 10 bases left in between. This CDR3 has 10 amino acids. Germline V gene data show CDR1 as SNHLY and CDR2 as FYNNEI. For the CDR3, the DNA is TGTGCCACGTGGGGTCGCGAGCAGTACTTC. The encoded protein is CATWGREQYF.

This rearrangement joins TRBV5-6 to TRBJ2-3, with TRBD2 matching over 11 bases. Per germline, CDR1 SGHDT and CDR2 YYEEEE. CDR3 size: 15 residues. J lost 7 bases, V lost 5 bases, and 9 bases had no gene match. This CDR3 is CASRDTSGSWYTQYF. In nucleotides, the CDR3 is TGTGCCAGCAGAGATACTAGCGGGAGTTGGTATACGCAGTATTTT.

The rearrangement joins TRBV10-3 to TRBJ2-3, with unresolved D. In germline, CDR1 is ENHRY, CDR2 SYGVKD. Trimming removed 8 bases at V and 3 bases at J, with 6 bases between. The CDR3 totals 11 residues. The CDR3 here is CAIQGTDTQYF. CDR3 bases: TGTGCCATCCAAGGGACAGATACGCAGTATTTT.

This clone was seen just once. This chain joins TRBV19 and TRBJ1-4; D gene ambiguous. CDR1 is LNHDA and CDR2 is SQIVND in the germline V gene (reference sequence). This CDR3 spans 14 amino acids. The ends were cut back, 4 bases at V and 5 bases at J, with 11 bases in the middle. Here the CDR3 reads CASSSDTSNEKLFF. In nucleotides, the CDR3 is TGTGCCAGTAGTAGCGACACGTCCAATGAAAAACTGTTTTTT. Filled out from reference TRBV19 and TRBJ1-4, the complete variable domain reads DGGITQSPKYLFRKEGQNVTLSCEQNLNHDAMYWYRQDPGQGLRLIYYSQIVNDFQKGDIAEGYSVSREKKESFPLTVTSAQKNPTAFYLCASSSDTSNEKLFFGSGTQLSVL.

The table lists this clone with a few counts. The chain joins TRBV5-6 to TRBJ2-5; possible D gene TRBD2, 6 bases. Germline loops: CDR1 SGHDT, CDR2 YYEEEE. This CDR3 has 15 residues. The V end was cut by 1 base, the J end by 0 bases, with 10 bases between. CDR3 nucleotides: TGTGCCAGCAGCTTGTATGGGAGGAACCAAGAGACCCAGTACTTC. Translation: CASSLYGRNQETQYF. Full variable domain (rest looked up from reference TRBV5-6 and TRBJ2-5): DAGVTQSPTHLIKTRGQQVTLRCSPKSGHDTVSWYQQALGQGPQFIFQYYEEEERQRGNFPDRFSGHQFPNYSSELNVNALLLGDSALYLCASSLYGRNQETQYFGPGTRLLVL.

This clone appeared once. The rearrangement uses TRBV5-1 and TRBJ2-7; a weak D match, TRBD2 (6 bases). With 4 bases removed from V and 0 bases from J, the gap between germline ends came to 11 bases. Germline values: CDR1 SGHRS, CDR2 YFSETQ. CDR3 length: 14 amino acids. The CDR3: CASSAGPFSYEQYF. The CDR3 DNA follows: TGCGCCAGCAGCGCGGGACCCTTCTCCTACGAGCAGTACTTC.